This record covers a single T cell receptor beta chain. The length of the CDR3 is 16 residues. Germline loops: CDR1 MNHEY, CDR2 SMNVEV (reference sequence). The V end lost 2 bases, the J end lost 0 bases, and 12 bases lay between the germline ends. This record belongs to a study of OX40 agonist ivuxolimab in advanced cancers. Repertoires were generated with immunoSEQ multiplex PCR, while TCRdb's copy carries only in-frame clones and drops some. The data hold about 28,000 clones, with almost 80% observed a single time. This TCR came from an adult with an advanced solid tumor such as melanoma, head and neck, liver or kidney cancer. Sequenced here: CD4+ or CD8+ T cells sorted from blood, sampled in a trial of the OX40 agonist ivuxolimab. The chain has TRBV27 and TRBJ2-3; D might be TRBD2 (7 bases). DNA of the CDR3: TGTGCCAGCAGTTTAAAGGGGGGGAGTAGCACAGATACGCAGTATTTT. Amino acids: CASSLKGGSSTDTQYF.